This T cell receptor beta chain is drawn from a study of blood T cell repertoires in COVID-19. The CDR3 runs to 18 residues. Assay: immunoSEQ multiplex PCR; the TCRdb copy retains only in-frame clones and omits some. In the table there are under 150,000 clones, more than 75% of which are singletons. This clone has just a few counts. The sequence was collected from a woman in her forties or fifties with acute or convalescent COVID-19. Sequenced input: peripheral blood. The rearrangement joins TRBV21-1 to TRBJ2-2; the DNA was not compared with TRBD2, the D call given in the table. TRBV21-1 counts as a pseudogene. CDR3 sequence (DNA): TGTGCCAGCAGCAAAGTTCCGCGGGGGGGCCAGAGCACCGGGGAGCTGTTTTTT. This codes for CASSKVPRGGQSTGELFF.